The clone carrying this TCR beta chain appeared a few times. The repertoire was sequenced with immunoSEQ multiplex PCR; TCRdb's copy has only in-frame clones and lacks some. This sample has some 180,000 clones, with more than 80% found just once. This CDR3 has 12 residues. CDR1 is MDHEN and CDR2 is SYDVKM in the germline V gene. J was trimmed by 8 bases and V by 6 bases; bases with no gene match: 3. The sample comes from a study of blood T cell repertoires in COVID-19. At the level of the study: Nucleic acid was either cDNA or gDNA, and it came from T cells, B-cell-depleted T cells, or PBMCs.

Adults between about 18 and 89 years of age took part from 20 to 25 US areas. Sequenced: PBMCs or T cells enriched from blood (not recorded which). The origin of this receptor is a man in his forties who had recovered from COVID-19. The genes are TRBV28 and TRBJ1-2; 10 bases are a match to TRBD1. The CDR3 reads CASRPDRGGYTF. The CDR3 region has the DNA TGTGCCAGCAGGCCGGACAGGGGGGGCTACACCTTC.